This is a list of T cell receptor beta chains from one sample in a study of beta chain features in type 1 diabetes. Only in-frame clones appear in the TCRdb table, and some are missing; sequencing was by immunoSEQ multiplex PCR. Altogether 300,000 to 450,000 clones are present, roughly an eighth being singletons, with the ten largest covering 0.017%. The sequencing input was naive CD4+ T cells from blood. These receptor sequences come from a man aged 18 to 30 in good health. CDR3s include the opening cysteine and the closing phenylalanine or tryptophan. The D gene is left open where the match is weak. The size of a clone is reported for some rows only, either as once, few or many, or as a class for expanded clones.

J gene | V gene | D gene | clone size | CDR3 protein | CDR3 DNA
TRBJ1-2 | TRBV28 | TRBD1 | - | CASSPGTAKSGYTF | TGTGCCAGCAGCCCCGGGACAGCCAAAAGCGGCTACACCTTC
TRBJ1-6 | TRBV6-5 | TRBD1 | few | CASSYSWWQGGSPLHF | TGTGCCAGCAGTTACTCGTGGTGGCAGGGGGGCTCACCCCTCCACTTT
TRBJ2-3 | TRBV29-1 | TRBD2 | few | CSVAGLAGPWPMTQYF | TGCAGCGTGGCCGGACTAGCGGGACCGTGGCCCATGACGCAGTATTTT
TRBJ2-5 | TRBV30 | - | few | CALRRWRGHEAQYF | TGTGCCTTGAGAAGGTGGAGGGGGCACGAGGCCCAGTACTTC
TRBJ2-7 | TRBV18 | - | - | CASSPSFGGFSYEQYF | TGTGCCAGCTCCCCTAGCTTTGGCGGGTTCTCCTACGAGCAGTACTTC
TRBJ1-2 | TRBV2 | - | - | CASSEGGYGYTF | TGTGCCAGCAGTGAGGGGGGATATGGCTACACCTTC
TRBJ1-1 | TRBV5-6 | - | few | CASSLDWNTEAFF | TGTGCCAGCAGCTTGGACTGGAACACTGAAGCTTTCTTT
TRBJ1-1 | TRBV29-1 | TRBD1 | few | CSVDRHRGHTEAFF | TGCAGCGTTGATCGGCACAGGGGTCACACTGAAGCTTTCTTT
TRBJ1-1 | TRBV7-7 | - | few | CASSTGRDTEAFF | TGTGCCAGCAGCACCGGGAGGGATACTGAAGCTTTCTTT
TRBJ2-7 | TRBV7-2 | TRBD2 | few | CASSSRTSGRYEQYF | TGTGCCAGCAGCTCGAGGACTAGCGGGCGTTACGAGCAGTACTTC
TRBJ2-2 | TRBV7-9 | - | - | CASSLAQVNTGELFF | TGTGCCAGCAGCTTAGCACAGGTTAACACCGGGGAGCTGTTTTTT
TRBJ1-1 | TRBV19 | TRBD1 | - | CASSIIGTGQMAEAFF | TGTGCCAGTAGTATAATCGGGACAGGGCAGATGGCTGAAGCTTTCTTT
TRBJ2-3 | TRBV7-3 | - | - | CASSFAGSQLTDTQYF | TGTGCCAGCAGCTTTGCGGGATCACAGTTGACGGATACGCAGTATTTT
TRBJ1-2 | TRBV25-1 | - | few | CASSGQGYGYTF | TGTGCCAGCAGTGGGCAGGGCTATGGCTACACCTTC
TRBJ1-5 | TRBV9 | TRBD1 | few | CASSAQGGQPQHF | TGTGCCAGCAGCGCTCAGGGGGGACAGCCCCAGCATTTT
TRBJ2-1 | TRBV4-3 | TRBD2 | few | CASSQAGGLAGVEQFF | TGCGCCAGCAGCCAGGCTGGGGGGTTGGCGGGAGTCGAGCAGTTCTTC
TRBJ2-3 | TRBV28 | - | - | CALGGNTDTQYF | TGTGCACTGGGGGGAAACACAGATACGCAGTATTTT
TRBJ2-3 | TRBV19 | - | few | CASSIWAPHTDTQYF | TGTGCCAGTAGTATTTGGGCACCTCACACAGATACGCAGTATTTT
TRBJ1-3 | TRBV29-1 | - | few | CSVGWGANTIYF | TGCAGCGTTGGATGGGGCGCGAACACCATATATTTT
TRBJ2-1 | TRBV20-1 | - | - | CSASTRDEQFF | TGCAGTGCTAGTACGAGGGATGAGCAGTTCTTC
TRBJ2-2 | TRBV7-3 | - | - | CASSFTQGSTGELFF | TGTGCCAGCAGCTTCACCCAGGGCAGCACCGGGGAGCTGTTTTTT
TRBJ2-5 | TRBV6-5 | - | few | CASSQNYGETQYF | TGTGCCAGCAGTCAAAACTACGGGGAGACCCAGTACTTC
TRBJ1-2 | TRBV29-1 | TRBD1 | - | CSVTGFDGYTF | TGCAGCGTGACAGGGTTTGATGGCTACACCTTC
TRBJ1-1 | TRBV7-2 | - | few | CASSVQVDTEAFF | TGTGCCAGCAGCGTGCAGGTGGACACTGAAGCTTTCTTT
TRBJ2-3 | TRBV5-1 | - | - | CASSLAARGTDTQYF | TGCGCCAGCAGCTTGGCGGCGAGGGGCACAGATACGCAGTATTTT
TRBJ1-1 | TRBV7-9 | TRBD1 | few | CASSPGQGNFEAFF | TGTGCCAGCAGCCCGGGACAGGGAAATTTCGAAGCTTTCTTT
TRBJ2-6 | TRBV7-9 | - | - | CASSQDISGANVLTF | TGTGCCAGCAGCCAGGACATCTCTGGGGCCAACGTCCTGACTTTC
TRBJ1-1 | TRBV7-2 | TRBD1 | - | CASSLWGQAEKAFF | TGTGCCAGCAGCTTATGGGGACAGGCTGAAAAGGCTTTCTTT
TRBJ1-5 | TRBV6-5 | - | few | CASSPDRNQPQHF | TGTGCCAGCAGCCCAGACAGGAATCAGCCCCAGCATTTT
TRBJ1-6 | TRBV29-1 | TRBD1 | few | CSVGQGSNSPLHF | TGCAGCGTTGGACAGGGCAGTAATTCACCCCTCCACTTT
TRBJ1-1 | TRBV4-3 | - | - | CASSQVVRVREVFTEAFF | TGCGCCAGCAGCCAAGTTGTCAGGGTGCGGGAAGTGTTCACTGAAGCTTTCTTT
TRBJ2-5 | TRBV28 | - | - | CASKTQETQYF | TGTGCCAGCAAAACTCAAGAGACCCAGTACTTC
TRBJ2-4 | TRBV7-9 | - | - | CASSLPLAKNIQYF | TGTGCCAGCAGCCTTCCTCTAGCCAAAAACATTCAGTACTTC
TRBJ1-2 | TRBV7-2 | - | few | CASSYHSGGDYGYTF | TGTGCCAGCAGCTACCACTCGGGGGGCGACTATGGCTACACCTTC
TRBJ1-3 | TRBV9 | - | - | CASSVVGSGGGNTIYF | TGTGCCAGCAGCGTAGTTGGGTCTGGCGGAGGAAACACCATATATTTT
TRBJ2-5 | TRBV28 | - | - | CASSLTTKTQYF | TGTGCCAGCAGTTTAACGACAAAGACCCAGTACTTC
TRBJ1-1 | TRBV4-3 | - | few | CASSQVYRDTEAFF | TGCGCCAGCAGCCAGGTATACAGGGACACTGAAGCTTTCTTT
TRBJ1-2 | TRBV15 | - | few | CATSRGTDYGYTF | TGTGCCACCAGCAGAGGGACAGATTATGGCTACACCTTC
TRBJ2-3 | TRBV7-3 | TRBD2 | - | CASSSSGTSTDTQYF | TGTGCCAGCAGCTCTAGCGGGACTAGCACAGATACGCAGTATTTT
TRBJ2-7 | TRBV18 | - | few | CASSPRTGEQYF | TGTGCCAGCTCACCAAGGACGGGGGAGCAGTACTTC
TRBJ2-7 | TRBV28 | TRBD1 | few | CASRRQGRYEQYF | TGTGCCAGCAGACGACAGGGCCGGTACGAGCAGTACTTC